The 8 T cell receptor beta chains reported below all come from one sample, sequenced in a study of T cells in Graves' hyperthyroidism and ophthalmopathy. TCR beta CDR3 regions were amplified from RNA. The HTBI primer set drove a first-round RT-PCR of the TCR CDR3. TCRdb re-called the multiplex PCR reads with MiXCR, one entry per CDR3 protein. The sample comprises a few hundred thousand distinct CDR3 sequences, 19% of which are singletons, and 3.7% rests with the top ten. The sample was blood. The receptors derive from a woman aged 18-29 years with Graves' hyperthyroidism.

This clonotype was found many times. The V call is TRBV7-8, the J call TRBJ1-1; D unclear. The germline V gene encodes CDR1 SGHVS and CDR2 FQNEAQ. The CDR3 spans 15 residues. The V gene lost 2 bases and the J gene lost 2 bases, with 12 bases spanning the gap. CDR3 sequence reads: CASSLTRAGNTEAFF. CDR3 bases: TGTGCCAGCAGCTTAACGAGGGCCGGCAACACTGAAGCTTTCTTT.

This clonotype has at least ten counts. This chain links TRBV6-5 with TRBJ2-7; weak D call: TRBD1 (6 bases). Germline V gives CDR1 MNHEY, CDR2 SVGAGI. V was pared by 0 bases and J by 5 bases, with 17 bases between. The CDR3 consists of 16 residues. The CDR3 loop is CASSYSLRTVRHEQYF. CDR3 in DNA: TGTGCCAGCAGTTACTCCCTAAGGACAGTACGGCACGAGCAGTACTTC.

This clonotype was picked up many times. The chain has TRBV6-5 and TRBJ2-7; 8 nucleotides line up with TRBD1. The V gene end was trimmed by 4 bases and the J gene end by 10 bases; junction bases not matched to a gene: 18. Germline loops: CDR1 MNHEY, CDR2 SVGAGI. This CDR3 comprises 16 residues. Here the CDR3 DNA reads TGTGCCAGCAGTTTTACAGGGGGAGTGTCCCCCATGTTACAGTACTTC. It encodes CASSFTGGVSPMLQYF.

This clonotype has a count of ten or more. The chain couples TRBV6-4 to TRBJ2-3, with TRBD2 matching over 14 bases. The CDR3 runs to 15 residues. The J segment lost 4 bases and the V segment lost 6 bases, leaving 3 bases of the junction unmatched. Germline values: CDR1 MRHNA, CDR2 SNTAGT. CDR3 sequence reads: CASSPTSGGADTQYF. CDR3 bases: TGTGCCAGCAGCCCGACTAGCGGGGGGGCAGATACGCAGTATTTT.

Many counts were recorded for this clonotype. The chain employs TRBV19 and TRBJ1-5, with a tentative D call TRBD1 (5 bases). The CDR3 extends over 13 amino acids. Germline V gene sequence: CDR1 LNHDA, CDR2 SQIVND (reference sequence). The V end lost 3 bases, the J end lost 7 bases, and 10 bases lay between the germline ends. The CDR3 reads CASSIGRGQPQHF. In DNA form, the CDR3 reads TGTGCCAGTAGTATTGGGAGGGGCCAGCCCCAGCATTTT.

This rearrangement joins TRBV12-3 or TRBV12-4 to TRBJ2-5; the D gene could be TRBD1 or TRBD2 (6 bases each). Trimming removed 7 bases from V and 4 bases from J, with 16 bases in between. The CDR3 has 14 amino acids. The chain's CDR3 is CASTPPGGGETQYF. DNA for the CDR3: TGTGCCAGCACCCCGCCCGGGGGCGGAGAGACCCAGTACTTC.

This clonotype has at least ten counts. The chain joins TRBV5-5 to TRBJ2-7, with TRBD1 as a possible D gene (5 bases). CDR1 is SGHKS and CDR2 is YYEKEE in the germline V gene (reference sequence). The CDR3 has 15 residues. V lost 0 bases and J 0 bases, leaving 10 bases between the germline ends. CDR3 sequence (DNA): TGTGCCAGCAGCTTGGAGGGGCCCAGCTCCTACGAGCAGTACTTC. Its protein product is CASSLEGPSSYEQYF.

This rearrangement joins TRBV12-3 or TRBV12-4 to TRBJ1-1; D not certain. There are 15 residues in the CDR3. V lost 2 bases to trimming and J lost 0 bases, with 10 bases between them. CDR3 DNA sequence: TGTGCCAGCAGTTTAACGTTCAAGGTGAACACTGAAGCTTTCTTT. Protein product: CASSLTFKVNTEAFF.